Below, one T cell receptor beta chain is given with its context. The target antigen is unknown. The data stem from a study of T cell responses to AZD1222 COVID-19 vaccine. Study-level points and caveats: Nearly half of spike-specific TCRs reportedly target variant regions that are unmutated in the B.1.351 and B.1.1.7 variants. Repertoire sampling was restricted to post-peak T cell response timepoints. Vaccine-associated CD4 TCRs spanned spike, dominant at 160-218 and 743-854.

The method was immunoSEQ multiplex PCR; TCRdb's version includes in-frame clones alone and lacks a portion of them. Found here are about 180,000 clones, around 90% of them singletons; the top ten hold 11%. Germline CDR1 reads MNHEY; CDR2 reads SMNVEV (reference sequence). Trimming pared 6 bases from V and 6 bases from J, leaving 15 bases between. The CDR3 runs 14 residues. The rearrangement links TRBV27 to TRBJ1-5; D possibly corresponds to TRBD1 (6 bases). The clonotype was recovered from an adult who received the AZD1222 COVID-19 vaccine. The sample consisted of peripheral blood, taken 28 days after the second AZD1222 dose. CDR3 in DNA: TGTGCCAGCAGCTACGTACAGGGTTTTCAGCCCCAGCATTTT. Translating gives CASSYVQGFQPQHF.